This passage covers 32 T cell receptor beta chains from one sample sequenced in a study of T cell repertoires in cytomegalovirus infection. TCRdb redid the calling of the reads with MiXCR, one entry per CDR3 protein. The sample has around 250,000 distinct CDR3 sequences, approximately 15% seen once; the top ten hold less than 50%. Sequencing was done on a sample of CD8+ T cells from PBMCs. These receptors came from a human donor in good health (CMV status not recorded). Some clones in this sample may be carry-over from other donors' samples.

This clonotype was recorded many times. The rearrangement uses TRBV12-3 or TRBV12-4 and TRBJ2-1, with 8 bases identical to TRBD1. The CDR3 sequence is 17 residues long. J was trimmed by 4 bases and V by 5 bases; bases with no gene match: 13. The CDR3: CASSPGARDRRYNEQFF. Written as DNA, the CDR3 is TGTGCCAGCAGTCCGGGAGCCCGGGACAGGCGATACAATGAGCAGTTCTTC.

This clonotype was seen only a few times. The V gene is TRBV19, the J gene TRBJ2-2; 9 nucleotides agree with TRBD1. V shed 10 bases and J 3 bases; nucleotides not matched to a gene: 9. CDR1 LNHDA and CDR2 SQIVND come from the germline V gene (reference sequence). This CDR3 is 15 amino acids long. The CDR3 region is CATKQGALDTGELFF. For the CDR3, the DNA is TGTGCCACCAAACAGGGGGCGCTGGACACCGGGGAGCTGTTTTTT.

This clonotype has a count of ten or more. The chain combines TRBV28 with TRBJ2-7; D gene ambiguous. This CDR3 has 14 amino acids. CDR1 is MDHEN and CDR2 is SYDVKM in the germline V gene. V was shortened by 6 bases and J by 3 bases, with 15 bases between the two germline ends. This chain's CDR3 is CASSNQLLVYEQYF. CDR3 sequence (DNA): TGTGCCAGCAGCAATCAGCTCCTTGTCTACGAGCAGTACTTC. Full variable domain (rest looked up from reference TRBV28 and TRBJ2-7): DVKVTQSSRYLVKRTGEKVFLECVQDMDHENMFWYRQDPGLGLRLIYFSYDVKMKEKGDIPEGYSVSREKKERFSLILESASTNQTSMYLCASSNQLLVYEQYFGPGTRLTVT.

The chain links TRBV19 to TRBJ2-2; TRBD1 matches 9 bases. The CDR3 loop spans 18 amino acids. The J segment lost 6 bases and the V segment lost 4 bases, leaving 15 bases of the junction unmatched. Germline V gene lookup returns CDR1 LNHDA and CDR2 SQIVND (reference sequence). The CDR3 sequence is CASSSNDRGRPKAGELFF. The CDR3 bases are TGTGCCAGTAGTAGCAACGACAGGGGGAGGCCGAAGGCCGGGGAGCTGTTTTTT.

The chain has TRBV15 and TRBJ2-2; D unclear. In germline, CDR1 is LNHNV, CDR2 YYDKDF (reference sequence). Trimming stripped 3 bases from V and 7 bases from J, with 9 bases between. This CDR3 has 13 residues. In DNA form, the CDR3 reads TGTGCCACCAGCAGTGAAGTAGGCGGGGAGCTGTTTTTT. As protein: CATSSEVGGELFF.

This clonotype was detected ten times or more. The rearrangement joins TRBV7-6 to TRBJ2-6; TRBD2 might be the D (6 bases). V gave up 5 bases and J gave up 2 bases, with 13 bases separating them. Per germline, CDR1 SGHVS and CDR2 FNYEAQ. CDR3 size: 16 residues. The CDR3 region is CASSLNRGTGANVLTF. The CDR3 coding sequence is TGTGCCAGCAGCCTCAATCGGGGGACTGGGGCCAACGTCCTGACTTTC.

This clonotype was recorded many times. CDR3 sequence reads: CASSPAGTGAYEQYF. Written as DNA, the CDR3 is TGTGCCAGCAGTCCGGCCGGGACAGGGGCCTACGAGCAGTACTTC. The chain links TRBV12-3 or TRBV12-4 to TRBJ2-7; 10 positions match TRBD1. V was clipped by 5 bases and J by 2 bases; unmatched bases: 6. The CDR3 sequence is 15 residues long.

This clonotype has ten or more counts. The chain is built from TRBV7-9 and TRBJ2-2; D perhaps matches TRBD1 (7 bases). The CDR3 totals 20 residues. The germline V gene has CDR1 SEHNR and CDR2 FQNEAQ (reference sequence). Trimming cost V 0 bases and J 2 bases, with 22 bases left between them. The CDR3 sequence: CASSLASPTGRLANTGELFF. The DNA of the CDR3 is TGTGCCAGCAGCTTAGCGAGTCCGACAGGGAGGCTTGCTAACACCGGGGAGCTGTTTTTT.

This chain links TRBV5-1 with TRBJ1-4, with 7 bases lining up with TRBD1. With V trimmed by 2 bases and J by 12 bases, 7 bases remained unmatched. The CDR3 extends over 13 amino acids. Germline V CDR1 and CDR2: SGHRS, YFSETQ. The CDR3: CASSFGQDGELFF. The CDR3, as DNA: TGCGCCAGCAGCTTCGGACAGGATGGAGAACTGTTTTTT.

In this sample, this clonotype turned up a few times. The gene calls are TRBV14 and TRBJ1-1; D gene unclear. Germline V gene sequence: CDR1 SGHDN, CDR2 FVKESK. V was clipped by 4 bases and J by 0 bases, with 9 bases between them. The CDR3 runs 14 residues. Here the CDR3 DNA reads TGTGCCAGCAGCCCTACTATTATGAACACTGAAGCTTTCTTT. Encoded protein: CASSPTIMNTEAFF.

The table lists this clonotype with many counts. The V gene is TRBV7-2, the J gene TRBJ2-1, with 11 bases lining up with TRBD2. With V trimmed by 4 bases and J by 4 bases, 6 bases remained unmatched. CDR1 is SGHTA, CDR2 FQGNSA, per germline. The CDR3 length is 16 residues. CDR3 loop: CASSSSSGGLYNEQFF. DNA for the CDR3: TGTGCCAGCAGCTCATCTAGCGGGGGGCTATACAATGAGCAGTTCTTC.

This clonotype has a count of ten or more. This chain uses TRBV28 with TRBJ2-1; D not certain. CDR1 and CDR2 from the germline V gene are MDHEN and SYDVKM. The CDR3 contains 13 residues. V was cut by 7 bases and J by 6 bases, with 13 bases left in between. This chain's CDR3 is CASKEYGLNEQFF. CDR3 in DNA: TGTGCCAGCAAAGAGTATGGGCTCAATGAGCAGTTCTTC. The complete variable domain, with remaining parts taken from reference TRBV28 and TRBJ2-1, reads DVKVTQSSRYLVKRTGEKVFLECVQDMDHENMFWYRQDPGLGLRLIYFSYDVKMKEKGDIPEGYSVSREKKERFSLILESASTNQTSMYLCASKEYGLNEQFFGPGTRLTVL.

This clonotype was recorded at least ten times. The rearrangement joins TRBV6-1 to TRBJ1-1; D unclear. The CDR3 has 13 amino acids. Germline V gives CDR1 MNHNS, CDR2 SASEGT. Deletions cut 7 bases from V and 0 bases from J, with 9 bases between. The CDR3: CASKASLNTEAFF. DNA of the CDR3: TGTGCCAGCAAGGCCAGCTTGAACACTGAAGCTTTCTTT.

This clonotype appeared a few times. V and J are TRBV27 and TRBJ2-3, with TRBD1 matching 10 bases. From germline, CDR1 is MNHEY and CDR2 SMNVEV (reference sequence). The CDR3 has 17 amino acids. The V and J ends lost 4 bases and 2 bases, in that order; junction bases with no gene match: 9. The CDR3 loop is CASSSTGTGALTDTQYF. DNA for the CDR3: TGTGCCAGCAGTTCGACCGGGACAGGGGCTCTCACAGATACGCAGTATTTT.

The chain uses TRBV7-9 and TRBJ2-7; D is undetermined. The germline V gene has CDR1 SEHNR and CDR2 FQNEAQ (reference sequence). CDR3 length: 14 residues. V shed 4 bases and J shed 3 bases, with 13 bases lying between them. The chain's CDR3 is CASSSSTRYYEQYF. The CDR3 region has the DNA TGTGCCAGCAGCTCAAGTACCAGATACTACGAGCAGTACTTC.

This clonotype has at least ten counts. The rearrangement joins TRBV5-6 to TRBJ1-5; D not resolved. Trimming stripped 0 bases from V and 1 base from J, with 5 bases between. This CDR3 is built from 14 residues. Per the germline V gene, CDR1 is SGHDT and CDR2 is YYEEEE. The CDR3 DNA reads TGTGCCAGCAGCTTGGTAAGGAGCAATCAGCCCCAGCATTTT. This translates into CASSLVRSNQPQHF.

This clonotype showed up many times. The V and J genes are TRBV20-1 and TRBJ2-1; 15 nucleotides line up with TRBD2. The CDR3 loop spans 19 amino acids. Germline assignment: CDR1 DFQATT and CDR2 SNEGSKA (reference sequence). The trim removed 0 bases at V and 8 bases at J, leaving 14 bases unmatched. DNA for the CDR3: TGCAGTGCTAGAGATGGCGGGACTAGCGGGGGGCTTGACTGGGATGAGCAGTTCTTC. Amino acids: CSARDGGTSGGLDWDEQFF.

This clonotype was counted only a few times. V usage is TRBV12-3 or TRBV12-4 and J usage is TRBJ2-4; D is possibly TRBD1 or TRBD2 (6 bases each). Trimming shortened V by 5 bases and J by 8 bases, and 19 bases separated the two germline ends. The CDR3 length is 15 residues. The CDR3 loop is CASSPQGGEVYIQYF. The CDR3 nucleotides read TGTGCCAGCAGTCCACAGGGAGGTGAGGTTTACATTCAGTACTTC.

The J gene is TRBJ2-7, the V gene TRBV6-5; D is perhaps TRBD1 or TRBD2 (5 bases each). This CDR3 comprises 17 residues. Germline loops: CDR1 MNHEY, CDR2 SVGAGI. V was trimmed by 2 bases and J by 1 base, leaving 18 bases between them. The CDR3 DNA reads as TGTGCCAGCAGTTACGTGGGGGTAAAGGGCCTATCCTACGAGCAGTACTTC. It specifies CASSYVGVKGLSYEQYF.

At least ten counts were recorded for this clonotype. The chain uses TRBV20-1 and TRBJ1-1; 7 positions agree with TRBD1. The CDR3 totals 14 residues. With 6 bases clipped from V and 0 bases from J, the junction kept 7 bases outside the gene matches. CDR1 is DFQATT and CDR2 is SNEGSKA in the germline V gene (reference sequence). Written as DNA, the CDR3 is TGCAGTGCCATCGACAGGGTAATGAACACTGAAGCTTTCTTT. It translates to CSAIDRVMNTEAFF.

J is TRBJ1-5 and V is TRBV6-2 or TRBV6-3; 8 nucleotides match TRBD1. The CDR3 sequence is 13 residues long. Per the germline V gene, CDR1 is MNHEY and CDR2 is SVGEGT. Trimming took 7 bases from V and 7 from J; bases not matched to a gene: 6. CDR3 in DNA: TGTGCCAGCACTTCGACAGGGGCGCAGCCCCAGCATTTT. It encodes CASTSTGAQPQHF.

The sample holds one count of this clonotype. V is TRBV2 and J is TRBJ2-1, with 9 bases identical to TRBD1. Trimming cost V 3 bases and J 0 bases; bases outside gene matches: 9. This CDR3 has 18 residues. Germline loops: CDR1 SNHLY, CDR2 FYNNEI. This CDR3 reads CASSDPQGAASSYNEQFF. CDR3 nucleotides: TGTGCCAGCAGTGATCCACAGGGGGCGGCGAGCTCCTACAATGAGCAGTTCTTC.

Notes on this clonotype: The junction shows a germline mismatch at one end, possibly a read error. The chain carries TRBV25-1 and TRBJ2-7, with D perhaps being TRBD1 or TRBD2 (6 bases each). This CDR3 has 12 amino acids. CDR1 is MGHDK, CDR2 SYGVNS, per germline. CDR3 sequence: CASSQGSRDFHF. For the CDR3, the DNA is TGTGCCAGCAGTCAGGGGTCCCGGGACTTCCACTTC.

Ten or more counts support this clonotype. The gene calls are TRBV29-1 and TRBJ1-4; TRBD1 matches at 9 bases. The germline V gene encodes CDR1 SQVTM and CDR2 ANQGSEA. V shed 6 bases, J shed 8 bases, and the junction held 13 bases outside the gene matches. This CDR3 comprises 15 residues. CDR3 nucleotides: TGCAGCGTCGCTATGACAGGGGGGTCTGCGGAAAAACTGTTTTTT. Its translation is CSVAMTGGSAEKLFF.

V usage is TRBV6-2 or TRBV6-3 and J usage is TRBJ1-5; 7 nucleotides align to TRBD1. The CDR3 runs to 18 residues. Germline CDR1 is MNHEY and CDR2 is SVGEGT. V lost 0 bases and J lost 1; bases outside the gene matches: 9. CDR3 in DNA: TGTGCCAGCAGTTACTCGAGGGGCAGGGGGTTAAGCAATCAGCCCCAGCATTTT. Translation gives CASSYSRGRGLSNQPQHF.

This chain's CDR3 is CASSYSWGLTNEKLFF. The CDR3 DNA is TGTGCCAGCAGTTACTCGTGGGGGCTGACTAATGAAAAACTGTTTTTT. V is TRBV6-5 and J is TRBJ1-4, with D possibly being TRBD1 (6 bases). Trimming took off 0 bases at V and 2 bases at J, with 10 bases between the two ends. The CDR3 consists of 16 residues. Germline V gene data show CDR1 as MNHEY and CDR2 as SVGAGI.

This clonotype has a single count. This chain links TRBV7-2 with TRBJ1-5, with D tentatively TRBD1 (5 bases). This CDR3 comprises 16 residues. Germline CDR1 SGHTA, CDR2 FQGNSA. Trimming removed 3 bases from V and 0 bases from J, with 12 bases in between. This chain's CDR3 is CASSFGAAYSNQPQHF. CDR3 nucleotide sequence: TGTGCCAGCAGCTTCGGGGCGGCCTATAGCAATCAGCCCCAGCATTTT. Together with reference TRBV7-2 and TRBJ1-5, the CDR3 gives the full variable domain: GAGVSQSPSNKVTEKGKDVELRCDPISGHTALYWYRQSLGQGLEFLIYFQGNSAPDKSGLPSDRFSAERTGGSVSTLTIQRTQQEDSAVYLCASSFGAAYSNQPQHFGDGTRLSIL.

This clonotype was observed many times. This sequence joins TRBV7-2 and TRBJ2-1; 12 nucleotides line up with TRBD2. This CDR3 region has 15 residues. V dropped 4 bases and J dropped 8; count of bases not matched to a gene: 6. Germline CDR1 and CDR2: SGHTA and FQGNSA. This chain's CDR3 is CASSSPRTSGDEQFF. The DNA of the CDR3 is TGTGCCAGCAGCTCACCTCGGACTAGCGGGGATGAGCAGTTCTTC.

In this sample, this clonotype turned up many times. The chain is built from TRBV28 and TRBJ2-3; the D is unclear. Germline V lookup: CDR1 MDHEN, CDR2 SYDVKM. Trimming took off 2 bases at V and 1 base at J, with 7 bases between the two ends. The CDR3 consists of 14 residues. CDR3 in DNA: TGTGCCAGCAGTTTACGATCCCGCACAGATACGCAGTATTTT. As protein: CASSLRSRTDTQYF. Drawing the rest from reference TRBV28 and TRBJ2-3, the complete variable domain is DVKVTQSSRYLVKRTGEKVFLECVQDMDHENMFWYRQDPGLGLRLIYFSYDVKMKEKGDIPEGYSVSREKKERFSLILESASTNQTSMYLCASSLRSRTDTQYFGPGTRLTVL.

This clonotype has a handful of counts. V and J are TRBV4-1 and TRBJ2-7; a possible D gene is TRBD2 (6 bases). Trimming pared 0 bases from V and 3 bases from J, leaving 15 bases between. The CDR3 contains 16 residues. Germline V gives CDR1 MGHRA, CDR2 YSYEKL. CDR3 region: CASSQETEGNGYEQYF. CDR3 DNA: TGCGCCAGCAGCCAAGAGACGGAGGGTAATGGCTACGAGCAGTACTTC.

This chain connects TRBV18 to TRBJ2-6; D tentatively fits TRBD1 or TRBD2 (5 bases each). The CDR3 extends over 19 amino acids. CDR1 and CDR2 from the germline V gene are KGHSH and LQKENI. Trimming took 1 base from V and 0 from J, leaving 16 bases between them. For the CDR3, the DNA is TGTGCCAGCTCACCACTCAGGGCGACGGCGGGCTCTGGGGCCAACGTCCTGACTTTC. This encodes CASSPLRATAGSGANVLTF.

Only one count was recorded for this clonotype. The CDR3 bases are TGTGCCAGCAATCCCTTATGGCTGCAGGGGTATAGCAATCAGCCCCAGCATTTT. Protein product: CASNPLWLQGYSNQPQHF. This chain links TRBV28 with TRBJ1-5; D possibly corresponds to TRBD1 (6 bases). V was trimmed by 7 bases and J by 0 bases, leaving 22 bases between them. This CDR3 comprises 18 residues. Per the germline V gene, CDR1 is MDHEN and CDR2 is SYDVKM.